What follows are 24 T cell receptor beta chains derived from one specimen sequenced in a study of human T cells and chemical hapten exposure. From the RACE reads, TCRdb called clonotypes with MiXCR, one entry per CDR3 protein. The table has 300,000 to 400,000 distinct CDR3 sequences, approximately 5.1% seen once. Sample time point: pre-sensitization, week 0. The treatment here: therapeutic diphenylcyclopropenone sensitization with weekly scalp DPC. Sequenced here: whole blood, sampled in connection with sensitization to the hapten diphenylcyclopropenone (DPC). Receptor source: a woman aged 45-59 years with alopecia areata. Some clones in this sample may be carry-over from other donors' samples.

This clonotype was seen a few times. The rearrangement uses TRBV2 and TRBJ1-6; the D gene is possibly TRBD1 (6 bases). CDR1 SNHLY and CDR2 FYNNEI come from the germline V gene. Trimming cost V 3 bases and J 0 bases, with 9 bases left between them. CDR3 size: 16 residues. The CDR3 region has the DNA TGTGCCAGCAGTGAGGGGGCCGGCTCCTATAATTCACCCCTCCACTTT. Protein: CASSEGAGSYNSPLHF.

This clonotype was counted once. A much larger clone is a single base away; this may be a read error. This chain joins TRBV3-1 and TRBJ1-6; D gene unclear. V lost 4 bases and J lost 10, with 14 bases in between. Looked up from germline, CDR1 is LGHDT and CDR2 is YNNKEL (reference sequence). The CDR3 length is 14 residues. CDR3 sequence reads: CASSLRGPKSPLHF. In nucleotides, the CDR3 is TGTGCCAGCAGCCTAAGAGGCCCAAAATCACCCCTCCACTTT.

This clonotype has at least ten counts. The J gene is TRBJ2-2, the V gene TRBV29-1; 10 nucleotides match TRBD2. This CDR3 has 15 residues. After removal of 7 bases from V and 2 bases from J, the junction contained 7 bases not matched to a gene. Germline CDR1 is SQVTM and CDR2 is ANQGSEA. Here the CDR3 reads CSAGAGGFNTGELFF. DNA for the CDR3: TGCAGCGCCGGAGCGGGGGGGTTTAACACCGGGGAGCTGTTTTTT.

This clonotype was detected a few times. The conserved final phenylalanine or tryptophan is absent from the CDR3, which likely points to a read error. V gene TRBV7-3 combines with J gene TRBJ1-3, with D unresolved. This CDR3 has 15 residues. CDR1 SGHTA and CDR2 FQGTGA come from the germline V gene. Trimming removed 2 bases from V and 4 bases from J, with 12 bases in between. The CDR3, as DNA: TGTGCCAGCAGCTTAGATCCGCAGGCGGGAAACACCATATATTCT. Translating it yields CASSLDPQAGNTIYS.

This clonotype was seen a few times. This chain links TRBV24-1 with TRBJ2-3, with D possibly being TRBD1 (5 bases). Per the germline V gene, CDR1 is KGHDR and CDR2 is SFDVKD. This CDR3 has 17 amino acids. The V and J ends lost 3 bases and 0 bases respectively, with 15 bases between them. CDR3 loop: CATSDTLRGASTDTQYF. The CDR3 coding sequence is TGTGCCACCAGTGATACTCTTAGGGGCGCCAGCACAGATACGCAGTATTTT.

The J gene is TRBJ2-7, the V gene TRBV20-1; TRBD1 matches 8 bases. The CDR3 extends over 15 amino acids. The germline V gene has CDR1 DFQATT and CDR2 SNEGSKA (reference sequence). The junction had 8 bases not matched to a gene; V was cut back by 0 bases and J by 4 bases. This chain's CDR3 is CSAREGGRGLYEQYF. CDR3 DNA sequence: TGCAGTGCTAGAGAGGGAGGCAGGGGGCTATACGAGCAGTACTTC.

This clonotype was found a few times. J is TRBJ1-1 and V is TRBV5-6, with D perhaps matching TRBD1 (5 bases). The CDR3 consists of 15 residues. V was trimmed by 0 bases and J by 3 bases, leaving 12 bases between them. Germline CDR1 and CDR2: SGHDT and YYEEEE. In nucleotides, the CDR3 is TGTGCCAGCAGCTTGGTCCGGGACGCCGACACTGAAGCTTTCTTT. Translating gives CASSLVRDADTEAFF.

This clonotype was counted many times. The rearrangement uses TRBV28 and TRBJ1-2; weak D call: TRBD1 (5 bases). The V and J ends lost 2 bases and 5 bases respectively, with 12 bases between them. Germline CDR1 and CDR2: MDHEN and SYDVKM. The CDR3 length is 14 residues. The CDR3 sequence is CASSLRGGLYGYTF. CDR3 coding DNA: TGTGCCAGCAGTTTAAGGGGAGGTCTATATGGCTACACCTTC.

This chain joins TRBV20-1 and TRBJ1-2; D is unresolved. Trimming removed 3 bases at V and 4 bases at J, with 12 bases between. Germline CDR1 reads DFQATT; CDR2 reads SNEGSKA (reference sequence). This CDR3 has 13 residues. The chain's CDR3 is CSAREGSSYGYTF. CDR3 nucleotides: TGCAGTGCTAGGGAGGGTTCAAGCTATGGCTACACCTTC.

At least ten counts were recorded for this clonotype. The V gene is TRBV7-2, the J gene TRBJ2-1, with 10 positions matching TRBD2. Germline lookup yields CDR1 SGHTA and CDR2 FQGNSA. V shed 5 bases and J 4 bases; nucleotides not matched to a gene: 8. This CDR3 region has 16 residues. DNA for the CDR3: TGTGCCAGCAGCCCAACTAGCGGGATCACGTACAATGAGCAGTTCTTC. Protein sequence: CASSPTSGITYNEQFF.

This clonotype was seen at least ten times. This rearrangement joins TRBV5-1 to TRBJ2-7, with 12 bases that match TRBD2. The V segment lost 0 bases and the J segment 10 bases; nucleotides outside the gene matches: 8. Per the germline V gene, CDR1 is SGHRS and CDR2 is YFSETQ. CDR3 size: 15 residues. The CDR3 DNA is TGCGCCAGCAGCTTGGAGACTAGCGGGGGAGCAAAACAGTACTTC. Protein: CASSLETSGGAKQYF.

This clonotype came up a few times. The chain joins TRBV4-2 to TRBJ2-7; 7 positions match TRBD2. CDR3 length: 13 residues. Germline assignment: CDR1 LGHNA and CDR2 YNFKEQ. V shed 1 base, J shed 7 bases, and the junction held 4 bases outside the gene matches. The CDR3 loop is CASSQVLAREQYF. For the CDR3, the DNA is TGTGCCAGCAGCCAAGTACTAGCGCGGGAGCAGTACTTC.

This clonotype was observed a handful of times. The V call is TRBV12-3 or TRBV12-4, the J call TRBJ2-1, with 9 bases aligning to TRBD1. V lost 10 bases, J lost 3 bases, and 10 bases stayed unmatched. This CDR3 has 15 residues. The CDR3 DNA sequence: TGTGCCATCACCGGGACAGGGCCCTTCTACAATGAGCAGTTCTTC. This encodes CAITGTGPFYNEQFF.

This clonotype was counted ten times or more. The rearrangement links TRBV6-5 to TRBJ1-6, with D maybe TRBD1 (5 bases). The germline gives CDR1 MNHEY, CDR2 SVGAGI. This CDR3 is built from 15 residues. V lost 11 bases and J 0 bases, leaving 14 bases between the germline ends. The CDR3 protein is CAAGTESSYNSPLHF. CDR3 in DNA: TGTGCCGCTGGGACGGAGAGCTCCTATAATTCACCCCTCCACTTT.

This clonotype has ten or more counts. The genes are TRBV7-9 and TRBJ2-7, with 10 bases aligning to TRBD1. V shed 5 bases and J 4 bases; nucleotides not matched to a gene: 17. Germline V CDR1 and CDR2: SEHNR, FQNEAQ (reference sequence). The CDR3 is 18 amino acids. CDR3 amino acids: CASSPTTGGAPFLYEQYF. CDR3 sequence (DNA): TGTGCCAGCAGCCCCACGACAGGGGGCGCCCCTTTTCTATACGAGCAGTACTTC.

The J gene is TRBJ1-6, the V gene TRBV12-3 or TRBV12-4; maybe TRBD1 (6 bases). The CDR3 sequence is 17 residues long. V gave up 7 bases and J gave up 1 base, with 17 bases separating them. Here the CDR3 DNA reads TGTGCCAGCATCGGATACAGGGAAGGTTCCTATAATTCACCCCTCCACTTT. Amino acids: CASIGYREGSYNSPLHF.

Ten or more counts support this clonotype. The chain is built from TRBV2 and TRBJ2-7; D is ambiguous. CDR1 is SNHLY, CDR2 FYNNEI, per germline. V shed 9 bases and J shed 3 bases, with 12 bases lying between them. This CDR3 is built from 12 residues. CDR3 bases: TGTGCCAGTGGACGGTTAAACTACGAGCAGTACTTC. Residues: CASGRLNYEQYF. Full variable domain (outside the CDR3, taken from reference TRBV2 and TRBJ2-7): EPEVTQTPSHQVTQMGQEVILRCVPISNHLYFYWYRQILGQKVEFLVSFYNNEISEKSEIFDDQFSVERPDGSNFTLKIRSTKLEDSAMYFCASGRLNYEQYFGPGTRLTVT.

Regarding this clonotype: Relative to the germline gene, one junction end is altered; a read error may explain this. This chain links TRBV20-1 with TRBJ2-3; tentatively, D is TRBD2 (5 bases). The CDR3 contains 15 residues. Germline CDR1 DFQATT, CDR2 SNEGSKA (reference sequence). CDR3 residues: CSARGRALTTDTQYF. The CDR3 coding sequence is TGCAGTGCCAGAGGGCGGGCACTTACGACAGATACGCAGTATTTT.

This clonotype was seen at least ten times. The CDR3 coding sequence is TGCGCCAGCAGCTTTAGACAGGGTAGGTTGGATGAGCAGTTCTTC. Translating gives CASSFRQGRLDEQFF. The chain employs TRBV5-1 and TRBJ2-1; 7 bases map to TRBD1. Germline CDR1 SGHRS, CDR2 YFSETQ. Germline trimming cut 2 bases from V and 8 bases from J; bases unmatched to any gene: 10. This CDR3 is 15 amino acids long.

The V gene is TRBV11-3, the J gene TRBJ1-5; TRBD1 matches at 7 bases. This CDR3 region has 18 residues. Germline CDR1 SGHNT, CDR2 YENEEA. V was pared by 0 bases and J by 0 bases, with 8 bases of the junction left unmatched. The CDR3 region is CASSLDQRQGYSNQPQHF. The DNA of the CDR3 is TGTGCCAGCAGCTTAGATCAGAGACAGGGCTATAGCAATCAGCCCCAGCATTTT. Using reference TRBV11-3 and TRBJ1-5 for the parts outside the CDR3, the full variable domain is EAGVVQSPRYKIIEKKQPVAFWCNPISGHNTLYWYLQNLGQGPELLIRYENEEAVDDSQLPKDRFSAERLKGVDSTLKIQPAELGDSAVYLCASSLDQRQGYSNQPQHFGDGTRLSIL.

In its sample, this clonotype was seen many times. The chain couples TRBV20-1 to TRBJ2-1; the match to TRBD2 covers 11 bases. Germline CDR1 is DFQATT and CDR2 is SNEGSKA (reference sequence). V shed 5 bases, J shed 8 bases, and the junction held 8 bases outside the gene matches. The CDR3 consists of 14 residues. The CDR3 spells CSAGSGGALDEQFF. CDR3 bases: TGCAGTGCTGGTAGCGGGGGGGCGCTAGATGAGCAGTTCTTC.

The chain recombines TRBV15 with TRBJ2-7, with TRBD2 identical over 7 bases. V dropped 6 bases and J dropped 4; count of bases not matched to a gene: 9. CDR1 LNHNV and CDR2 YYDKDF come from the germline V gene (reference sequence). This CDR3 spans 14 amino acids. In nucleotides, the CDR3 is TGTGCCACCAGTGGAAGCGGGGTTGGGTACGAGCAGTACTTC. Translated: CATSGSGVGYEQYF.

This clonotype showed up many times. The chain uses TRBV6-1 and TRBJ1-1, with D unresolved. This CDR3 is 12 amino acids long. Between the trimmed V and J ends, which lost 7 bases and 0 bases, there was a span of 6 bases. Germline CDR1 and CDR2: MNHNS and SASEGT. CDR3 sequence (DNA): TGTGCCAGCACAGAGATGAACACTGAAGCTTTCTTT. Its translation is CASTEMNTEAFF.

The rearrangement links TRBV19 to TRBJ2-7; D gene unclear. Germline CDR1 and CDR2: LNHDA and SQIVND (reference sequence). CDR3 size: 13 residues. Trimming pared 1 base from V and 2 bases from J, leaving 6 bases between. The DNA of the CDR3 is TGTGCCAGTAGTATAGCCGGACCCTACGAGCAGTACTTC. It translates to CASSIAGPYEQYF. The complete variable domain, with remaining parts taken from reference TRBV19 and TRBJ2-7, reads DGGITQSPKYLFRKEGQNVTLSCEQNLNHDAMYWYRQDPGQGLRLIYYSQIVNDFQKGDIAEGYSVSREKKESFPLTVTSAQKNPTAFYLCASSIAGPYEQYFGPGTRLTVT.